This T cell receptor beta chain was observed in a study of metastatic and nonmetastatic thyroid tumors. In the study overall: Across peripheral blood and tumor or nodule tissue samples taken from malignant and benign thyroid patients, the repertoires were compared with one another.

Patients underwent thyroid surgery, and none had received any treatment before it. Study-level points and caveats: It was reportedly found that TCR beta diversity was significantly higher in malignant thyroid tumors than in benign nodules, a difference seen in both blood and tumor samples.

Methods used by the authors: In papillary thyroid cancer, a distant-metastasis classifier was built using CDR3 differences across clinicopathological groups. TCRdb re-called the PCR reads via MiXCR. Clone size and V and J calls follow TCRdb, not the original study. Among around 16,000 clones listed, around 16% were seen once. With respect to this clone: Its antigen is unidentified.

The CDR3 extends over 14 amino acids. The ends were cut back, 3 bases at V and 1 base at J, with 12 bases in the middle. CDR1 and CDR2 (germline): DFQATT, SNEGSKA (reference sequence). The rearrangement uses TRBV20-1 and TRBJ2-5; the D gene is possibly TRBD2 (6 bases). The origin of this receptor is a female donor with papillary thyroid cancer or a benign thyroid nodule (not recorded which). Some clones in this sample may be carry-over from other donors' samples. The material sequenced was blood. CDR3 sequence (DNA): TGCAGTGCTAGTTTACGGAGGGGCCAAGAGACCCAGTACTTC. Protein sequence: CSASLRRGQETQYF.